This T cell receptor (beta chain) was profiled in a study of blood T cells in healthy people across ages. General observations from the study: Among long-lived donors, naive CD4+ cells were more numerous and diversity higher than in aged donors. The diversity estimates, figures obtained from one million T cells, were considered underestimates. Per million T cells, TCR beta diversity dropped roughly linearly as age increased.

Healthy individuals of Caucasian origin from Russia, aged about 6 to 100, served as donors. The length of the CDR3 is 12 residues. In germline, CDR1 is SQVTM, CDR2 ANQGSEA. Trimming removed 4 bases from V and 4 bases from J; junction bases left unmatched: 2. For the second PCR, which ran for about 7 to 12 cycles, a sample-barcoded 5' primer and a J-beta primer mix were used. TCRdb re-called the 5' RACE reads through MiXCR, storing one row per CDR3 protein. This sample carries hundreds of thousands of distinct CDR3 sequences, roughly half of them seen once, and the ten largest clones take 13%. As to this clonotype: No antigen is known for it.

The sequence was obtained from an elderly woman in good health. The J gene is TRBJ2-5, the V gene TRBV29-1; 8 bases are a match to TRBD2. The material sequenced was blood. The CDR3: CSVGLAGETQYF. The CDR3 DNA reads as TGCAGCGTTGGTCTAGCGGGAGAGACCCAGTACTTC. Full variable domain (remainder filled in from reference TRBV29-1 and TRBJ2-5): SAVISQKPSRDICQRGTSLTIQCQVDSQVTMMFWYRQQPGQSLTLIATANQGSEATYESGFVIDKFPISRPNLTFSTLTVSNMSPEDSSIYLCSVGLAGETQYFGPGTRLLVL.